The 22 T cell receptor beta chains reported below all come from one sample, sequenced in a study of kidney transplant recipient with SARS-CoV-2 infection. TCRdb re-called the reads through MiXCR, storing one row per CDR3 protein. The table shows fewer than 250,000 distinct CDR3 sequences, with around 30% occurring only once. Sequences were derived from a blood sample, sampled at baseline and on roughly day 110 from a kidney transplant recipient. These receptors all stem from a male patient between 25 and 40 years old who had COVID-19 and was a kidney transplant recipient. The graft donor may have contributed some T cells.

This clonotype has at least ten counts. This rearrangement joins TRBV28 to TRBJ1-2; a weak D match, TRBD1 (5 bases). The CDR3 totals 13 residues. Between the trimmed V and J ends, which lost 1 base and 8 bases, there was a span of 11 bases. Germline V CDR1 and CDR2: MDHEN, SYDVKM. The CDR3 spells CASSLSAGRGYTF. CDR3 nucleotide sequence: TGTGCCAGCAGTTTATCGGCAGGGAGGGGCTACACCTTC.

Remarks on this clonotype: A clone one base away is much larger, so this may be a read error. The V gene is TRBV19, the J gene TRBJ1-2; D might be TRBD1 (5 bases). The germline V gene has CDR1 LNHDA and CDR2 SQIVND (reference sequence). This CDR3 region has 13 residues. In nucleotides, the CDR3 is TGTGCCAGTAGTATGATAGGGGATTATGACTACACCTTC. Translation gives CASSMIGDYDYTF. The full variable domain, its missing parts supplied by reference TRBV19 and TRBJ1-2, is DGGITQSPKYLFRKEGQNVTLSCEQNLNHDAMYWYRQDPGQGLRLIYYSQIVNDFQKGDIAEGYSVSREKKESFPLTVTSAQKNPTAFYLCASSMIGDYDYTFGSGTRLTVV.

About this clonotype itself: A much larger clone lies a single base off, so this may be a read error. The chain is built from TRBV10-3 and TRBJ2-3, with 7 bases that match TRBD2. TRBJ2-1 explains the end of the DNA better; the J call may be wrong. The CDR3 is 16 residues long. Germline-derived CDR1 and CDR2 are ENHRY and SYGVKD. This chain's CDR3 is CATSDGAGDSYNEQFF. Here the CDR3 DNA reads TGTGCCACCTCCGATGGGGCGGGAGATTCCTACAATGAGCAGTTCTTC.

This clonotype was seen a handful of times. This chain connects TRBV4-1 to TRBJ1-5, with 9 nucleotides matching TRBD1. CDR1 and CDR2 from the germline V gene are MGHRA and YSYEKL. V was clipped by 3 bases and J by 2 bases; unmatched bases: 8. This CDR3 region has 17 residues. CDR3 nucleotide sequence: TGCGCCAGCAGCCAGGAGACAGGGGGATATGGCAATCAGCCCCAGCATTTT. This translates into CASSQETGGYGNQPQHF.

This clonotype was recorded at least ten times. This chain joins TRBV3-2 and TRBJ2-1; the DNA was not used to check the table's D call, TRBD2. TRBV3-2 is a pseudogene segment. The CDR3 extends over 15 amino acids. The CDR3 is CASSQDSGGYNEQFF. The DNA for the CDR3 is TGTGCCAGCAGCCAAGATAGCGGGGGGTACAATGAGCAGTTCTTC.

This clonotype was detected ten times or more. The genes are TRBV25-1 and TRBJ2-1; D not certain. CDR1 is MGHDK, CDR2 SYGVNS, per germline. The CDR3 is made up of 13 amino acids. Between the trimmed V and J ends, which lost 5 bases and 3 bases, there was a span of 8 bases. CDR3 nucleotides: TGTGCCAGCAGTCGGACCGACTACAATGAGCAGTTCTTC. The encoded protein is CASSRTDYNEQFF.

Note on this clonotype: Sequence at one end of the junction differs from germline and may be a read error. The rearrangement joins TRBV18 to TRBJ1-6; D might be TRBD1 (6 bases). The CDR3 is 15 residues long. Germline CDR1 reads KGHSH; CDR2 reads LQKENI. The CDR3: CASPPAGAGNSPLHF. DNA for the CDR3: TGTGCCAGCCCACCTGCAGGGGCAGGGAATTCACCCCTCCACTTT. Together with reference TRBV18 and TRBJ1-6, the CDR3 gives the full variable domain: NAGVMQNPRHLVRRRGQEARLRCSPMKGHSHVYWYRQLPEEGLKFMVYLQKENIIDESGMPKERFSAEFPKEGPSILRIQQVVRGDSAAYFCASPPAGAGNSPLHFGNGTRLTVT.

This clonotype was counted ten times or more. The V and J genes are TRBV7-1 and TRBJ1-2; D call uncertain. TRBV7-1 carries the ORF label, with uncertain function. Trimming removed 5 bases at V and 4 bases at J, with 23 bases between. The CDR3 spans 17 residues. CDR3 amino acids: CASSNQIHEGKTYGYTF. The CDR3 DNA sequence: TGTGCCAGCAGCAACCAAATTCACGAGGGAAAGACCTATGGCTACACCTTC.

As regards this clonotype: A much larger clone lies a single base off, so this may be a read error. The rearrangement joins TRBV6-5 to TRBJ1-1, with D tentatively TRBD1 (5 bases). Germline CDR1 MNHEY, CDR2 SVGAGI. This CDR3 is built from 14 residues. Trimming stripped 6 bases from V and 6 bases from J, with 17 bases between. The CDR3 coding sequence is TGTGCCAGCAGGACTCCCCGGGGCGGCCCTGAAGCTTTCTTT. Translation gives CASRTPRGGPEAFF.

This clonotype appeared many times. The chain joins TRBV7-6 to TRBJ1-2; D gene uncertain. Germline V gene lookup returns CDR1 SGHVS and CDR2 FNYEAQ. The CDR3 runs to 17 residues. V dropped 5 bases and J dropped 4 bases, with 23 bases sitting between them. Written as DNA, the CDR3 is TGTGCCAGCAGCACCATTCATAAGTGCCGAAAGACCTATGGCTACACCTTC. This encodes CASSTIHKCRKTYGYTF.

This clonotype was detected many times. This chain connects TRBV13 to TRBJ2-7; D not resolved. Germline lookup yields CDR1 PRHDT and CDR2 FYEKMQ (reference sequence). The V and J ends lost 5 bases and 7 bases respectively, with 9 bases between them. The CDR3 is 11 residues long. CDR3 residues: CASSTRGEQYF. The CDR3 DNA sequence: TGTGCCAGCAGCACCAGAGGAGAGCAGTACTTC.

Points on this clonotype: A read error may explain this, as a much larger clone is one base away. The rearrangement links TRBV6-1 to TRBJ1-2, with TRBD1 identical over 9 bases. CDR3 size: 14 residues. J gave up 3 bases and V 10 bases, and 9 bases lay outside the gene matches. Germline-derived CDR1 and CDR2 are MNHNS and SASEGT. CDR3 sequence (DNA): TGTGCCAACAGATCACAGGGGGCACACTATGGCTACACCTTC. Its protein product is CANRSQGAHYGYTF.

This clonotype has a count of ten or more. The V gene is TRBV3-1, the J gene TRBJ1-1; D ambiguous. This CDR3 comprises 17 residues. Germline V gene data show CDR1 as LGHDT and CDR2 as YNNKEL (reference sequence). V lost 5 bases and J 4 bases, leaving 23 bases between the germline ends. CDR3 residues: CASSGYFPISIRTEAFF. The DNA of the CDR3 is TGTGCCAGCAGCGGGTATTTTCCCATTTCAATTCGCACTGAAGCTTTCTTT.

The genes are TRBV9 and TRBJ2-1; 8 positions agree with TRBD1. The germline CDR1 and CDR2 sequences are SGDLS and YYNGEE. With V trimmed by 7 bases and J by 0 bases, 6 bases remained unmatched. There are 15 residues in the CDR3. The CDR3 DNA follows: TGTGCCAGCGCCGGTACAGGGGGCTCCTACAATGAGCAGTTCTTC. Its translation: CASAGTGGSYNEQFF.

Comments on this clonotype: Mismatch with germline at one junction end may stem from a read error. V is TRBV6-6 and J is TRBJ2-1; D gene unclear. This CDR3 contains 15 residues. The germline V gene encodes CDR1 MNHNY and CDR2 SVGAGI (reference sequence). CDR3 nucleotides: TGTGCCAGCAGTACTGACGTCCTCGAATACAATGAGCGGTTCTTC. Amino acid sequence: CASSTDVLEYNERFF.

This clonotype was counted many times. The chain joins TRBV21-1 to TRBJ2-7; no DNA check was done on the table's D call, TRBD1. TRBV21-1 is a pseudogene. This CDR3 is 17 amino acids long. The CDR3 protein is CASSVDDDQPTPYEQYF. The CDR3 nucleotides are TGTGCCAGCAGCGTGGACGATGACCAGCCGACCCCCTACGAGCAGTACTTC.

Regarding this clonotype: A much larger clone sits a single nucleotide away, making a read error possible. The chain couples TRBV23-1 to TRBJ1-3; D gene unclear. TRBV23-1 is an open reading frame whose function is uncertain. The CDR3 totals 17 residues. Deletions cut 7 bases from V and 0 bases from J, with 19 bases between. CDR3 in amino acids: CASTTLKAENSGNTIYF. The CDR3 region has the DNA TGCGCCAGCACCACCCTCAAGGCAGAGAACTCTGGAAACACCATATATTTT.

This clonotype was observed a few times. A much larger clone lies one base from this, so it may be a read error. V is TRBV11-1 and J is TRBJ1-2; D is uncertain. Germline V gene lookup returns CDR1 SGHAT and CDR2 FQDESV (reference sequence). Trimming shortened V by 5 bases and J by 4 bases, and 23 bases separated the two germline ends. The CDR3 contains 17 residues. CDR3 nucleotides: TGTGCCAGCAGCACTGAACATAAGGCTGGAAAGGCCTATGGCTACACCTTC. This sequence encodes CASSTEHKAGKAYGYTF.

This chain joins TRBV25-1 and TRBJ1-2; D call uncertain. The V and J ends lost 4 bases and 4 bases respectively, with 22 bases between them. There are 17 residues in the CDR3. The germline V gene has CDR1 MGHDK and CDR2 SYGVNS. CDR3 nucleotides: TGTGCCAGCAGTGCTGGAACAGAGCTGGGAAAGACCTATGGCTACACCTTC. Protein: CASSAGTELGKTYGYTF.

This clonotype appeared many times. The rearrangement links TRBV2 to TRBJ1-1; D not resolved. The CDR3 totals 13 residues. Germline loops: CDR1 SNHLY, CDR2 FYNNEI. Between the trimmed V and J ends, which lost 5 bases and 1 base, there was a span of 8 bases. CDR3 region: CASSRRGNTEAFF. The CDR3 nucleotides are TGTGCCAGCAGTAGGCGGGGGAACACTGAAGCTTTCTTT.

The table lists this clonotype with many counts. V gene TRBV28 combines with J gene TRBJ2-7, with 10 bases lining up with TRBD2. The CDR3 contains 15 residues. V trimming: 3 bases; J trimming: 7 bases; junction bases outside the gene matches: 9. Germline CDR1 MDHEN, CDR2 SYDVKM. In DNA form, the CDR3 reads TGTGCCAGCAGTTTTAGGCTAGCGGGAGAAAAGGAGCAGTACTTC. This sequence encodes CASSFRLAGEKEQYF.

As to this clonotype: A much larger clone lies one base from this, so it may be a read error. The chain recombines TRBV27 with TRBJ2-1; 12 nucleotides line up with TRBD2. Germline V lookup: CDR1 MNHEY, CDR2 SMNVEV (reference sequence). The CDR3 covers 16 residues. The CDR3 here is CASSKLAGGPYSEQFF. The CDR3 nucleotides read TGTGCCAGCAGTAAACTAGCGGGGGGTCCCTACAGTGAGCAGTTCTTC.